This TCR beta chain was recorded in a study of blood T cell repertoires in COVID-19 (dated by TCRdb to 2018 to 2021). Background for the entire study: Samples covering the acute and convalescent phases of COVID-19 were provided by collaborators in the United States, Italy and Spain. Nearly every sample came with metadata listing a de-identified subject ID, COVID-19 status, age in years and sex. Subjects who had been exposed to COVID-19, were actively infected with it, or had recovered from it provided the deeply sampled blood TCRbeta repertoires that made up the dataset. Where available, HLA class I and class II types were taken from metadata supplied by the sample provider and were not determined by assay-based typing. The repertoires were released in a freely available public database intended as a resource for research on the immune response to SARS-CoV-2. Samples were obtained from the ongoing ImmuneRACE study (first 160 participants) and from about 1,300 subjects provided by 6 global collaborators. The prospective study material was composed of cDNA or gDNA derived from T cells, B-cell-depleted T cells, or PBMCs.

Via the germline V gene, CDR1 is MNHNS and CDR2 SASEGT. V is pruned by 3 bases and J by 12 bases, leaving 7 bases of the junction without a gene match. The CDR3 has 13 amino acids, counting the end cysteine and phenylalanine. Only the CDR3 region is kept as DNA, spanning 39 bases read in frame from base 1. This clone was seen more than once but under ten times. Its antigen remains undetermined. No base-level quality is on record; no much larger clone is a single base apart. The paper as a whole reports these results and caveats: The amount of clinical and demographic metadata varied by source and participant and was provided uncurated.

Samples from volunteer blood donors who had recovered from COVID-19 were contributed by a second Seattle source. Whole blood was collected in K2EDTA tubes by collaborating institutions according to the institutions' own protocols. For TCRbeta analysis, collaborator samples were shipped as frozen whole blood, as isolated PBMCs, or as DNA extracted from either sample type. TCRbeta CDR3 regions were amplified from genomic DNA by means of the immunoSEQ Assay, a bias-controlled multiplex PCR. The original methods were these. The number of nucleated cells in each sample was estimated from the amplification of reference gene primers within the assay. To quantify the absolute abundance of each unique TCRbeta CDR3 rearrangement, sequence reads were collapsed and filtered. For each sample, productive Simpson clonality was calculated by taking the square root of Simpson's diversity index across productive rearrangements. As stored in TCRdb, this immuneACCESS dataset retains in-frame rearrangements with V and J assigned. A fraction of the clones does not appear; measured against another copy, unresolved V genes explain less than half of the discrepancy, and the remainder lacks a known reason. The DNA gave D and trimming, while V, J and clone size come from that table. The sample records fewer than 300,000 clones, about 80% of which are singletons. The ten largest make up around a tenth of the sample.

The rearrangement combines TRBV6-1 with TRBJ1-2, and 10 junctional nucleotides match TRBD1. This receptor was obtained from a woman between 50 and 59 years old who had recovered from COVID-19. Sequencing input: peripheral blood. The CDR3 has the sequence CASSEGDRGRNTF. The DNA reads as follows: TGTGCCAGCAGTGAGGGGGACAGGGGTCGCAACACCTTC.